The rows below give T cell receptor beta chains drawn from one sample of a study of metastatic and nonmetastatic thyroid tumors. Using MiXCR, TCRdb re-called clones from the PCR reads. This sample has 30,000 to 50,000 clones; approximately 17% occur once, and the top ten carry around 15%. Input material: tumor tissue. The source of these receptors is a female donor with papillary thyroid cancer or a benign thyroid nodule (not recorded which). Some clones in this sample may be carry-over from other donors' samples. The CDR3 runs from the conserved cysteine through the conserved F or W. D genes are given only for firm matches. Expanded clones get a size class; other rows say once, few or many, or leave the size out.

>many|TRBV15|TRBD1|TRBJ1-1
CATSRDWATGVSTEAFF
TGTGCCACCAGCAGAGATTGGGCGACAGGGGTCAGCACTGAAGCTTTCTTT
>many|TRBV12-3/TRBV12-4|.|TRBJ2-7
CASSFRRKGEQYF
TGTGCCAGCAGTTTCCGTCGGAAGGGGGAGCAGTACTTC
>.|TRBV4-2|.|TRBJ2-2
CASSQVELGNGELFF
TGTGCCAGCAGCCAAGTGGAGCTTGGGAACGGGGAGCTGTTTTTT
>.|TRBV5-1|.|TRBJ1-1
CAISWWVRGGTEAFF
TGCGCCATCAGCTGGTGGGTCCGGGGAGGCACTGAAGCTTTCTTT
>few|TRBV24-1|TRBD2|TRBJ2-3
CATSETSGRAGDTQYF
TGTGCCACCAGTGAGACTAGCGGGAGGGCCGGGGATACGCAGTATTTT
>many|TRBV15|TRBD1|TRBJ1-2
CATTDRGNYGYTF
TGTGCCACCACCGACAGGGGCAACTATGGCTACACCTTC
>many|TRBV4-1|.|TRBJ2-5
CASSQVTSPSAPYF
TGCGCCAGCAGCCAAGTTACTAGCCCCTCCGCCCCTTACTTC
>few|TRBV6-2/TRBV6-3|TRBD2|TRBJ2-3
CASMRLAGTDTQYF
TGTGCCAGCATGCGTCTAGCGGGCACAGATACGCAGTATTTT
>many|TRBV7-7|.|TRBJ2-5
CASSLGTQETQYF
TGTGCTAGCAGCTTAGGGACGCAAGAGACCCAGTACTTC
>many|TRBV30|.|TRBJ1-1
CAWRGNTEAFF
TGTGCCTGGAGGGGGAACACTGAAGCTTTCTTT
>.|TRBV20-1|.|TRBJ2-3
CSARRGEGTESQYF
TGCAGTGCTAGACGCGGAGAAGGGACGGAATCGCAGTATTTT
>many|TRBV19|.|TRBJ2-3
CASSIGQADTQYF
TGTGCCAGTAGTATAGGACAGGCAGATACGCAGTATTTT
>.|TRBV6-2/TRBV6-3|TRBD1|TRBJ1-2
CASRTDRGLDVYTF
TGCGCCAGCAGGACCGACAGGGGTTTAGATGTCTACACCTTC
>many|TRBV7-2|.|TRBJ1-2
CASSLGVASGYTF
TGTGCCAGCAGCTTAGGGGTAGCTTCTGGCTACACCTTC
>many|TRBV20-1|.|TRBJ2-2
CSASPGGPTGELFF
TGCAGTGCTAGCCCCGGGGGTCCCACCGGGGAGCTGTTTTTT
>.|TRBV4-1|TRBD2|TRBJ2-1
CASSQDMSGRMDEQFF
TGCGCCAGCAGCCAAGATATGAGCGGGAGGATGGATGAGCAGTTCTTC
>many|TRBV14|.|TRBJ1-3
CASSPYTSSGNTIYF
TGTGCCAGCAGCCCGTACACAAGCTCTGGAAACACCATATATTTT
>many|TRBV10-1|TRBD2|TRBJ2-3
CASSGSGGFKDTQYF
TGCGCCAGCAGCGGCAGCGGGGGTTTTAAAGATACGCAGTATTTT
>few|TRBV29-1|.|TRBJ1-2
CSVERDRNGYAF
TGCAGCGTTGAAAGGGATAGGAATGGCTACGCCTTC
>many|TRBV5-8|.|TRBJ1-1
CASSSVQGGTEAFF
TGTGCCAGCAGCTCCGTCCAGGGAGGGACTGAAGCTTTCTTT
>.|TRBV25-1|.|TRBJ2-7
CASSVQGHEQYF
TGTGCCAGCAGTGTCCAGGGCCACGAGCAGTACTTC
>many|TRBV29-1|.|TRBJ2-6
CSVAGAGANVLTF
TGCAGCGTTGCAGGTGCCGGGGCCAACGTCCTGACTTTC
>many|TRBV12-3/TRBV12-4|TRBD1|TRBJ1-5
CASKNSGTGNQPQHF
TGTGCCAGTAAAAATTCCGGGACAGGGAATCAGCCCCAGCATTTT
>.|TRBV9|TRBD2|TRBJ2-1
CASSAGTSKVSNEQFF
TGTGCCAGCAGCGCAGGGACTAGTAAGGTTTCCAATGAGCAGTTCTTC
>many|TRBV11-3|.|TRBJ2-3
CASSLGNTDTQYF
TGTGCCAGCAGCTTAGGAAACACAGATACGCAGTATTTT
>.|TRBV20-1|TRBD1|TRBJ2-7
CSARDPDRGDYEQYF
TGCAGTGCTAGAGACCCGGACAGGGGGGACTACGAGCAGTACTTC
>medium-sized|TRBV2|.|TRBJ2-7
CASTGTGSYEQYF
TGTGCCAGCACCGGGACTGGCTCCTACGAGCAGTACTTC
>many|TRBV24-1|.|TRBJ1-6
CATQDQNSPLHF
TGTGCCACCCAGGACCAAAATTCACCCCTCCACTTT
>once|TRBV3-1|.|TRBJ2-7
CASTPGDSYEQYF
TGTGCCAGCACCCCGGGGGACTCCTACGAGCAGTACTTC
>many|TRBV6-5|TRBD2|TRBJ2-5
CASSYGTSGRWGPGTQYF
TGTGCCAGCAGTTACGGGACTAGCGGGAGGTGGGGTCCGGGGACCCAGTACTTC
>many|TRBV28|TRBD2|TRBJ2-7
CASSSTGLASYEQYF
TGTGCCAGCAGTTCTACGGGACTAGCATCCTACGAGCAGTACTTC
>many|TRBV24-1|.|TRBJ1-1
CATSETGSGRGTEAFF
TGTGCCACCAGTGAAACAGGGTCGGGGAGAGGGACTGAAGCTTTCTTT
>many|TRBV7-2|.|TRBJ2-7
CASSRDNHYEQYF
TGTGCCAGCAGCCGGGACAATCACTACGAGCAGTACTTC
>many|TRBV12-3/TRBV12-4|.|TRBJ2-3
CATEMSDTQYF
TGTGCCACCGAGATGTCAGATACGCAGTATTTT
>many|TRBV7-8|TRBD1|TRBJ2-3
CASSFPGQGAIDTQYF
TGTGCCAGCAGCTTTCCGGGACAGGGGGCAATAGATACGCAGTATTTT
>many|TRBV20-1|.|TRBJ1-1
CSARPGGVNTEAFF
TGCAGTGCCAGACCGGGAGGGGTGAACACTGAAGCTTTCTTT
>many|TRBV2|.|TRBJ2-1
CASRDDRFTYNEQFF
TGTGCCAGCAGAGATGACAGGTTTACATACAATGAGCAGTTCTTC
>many|TRBV5-1|.|TRBJ1-2
CASSSGADGYTF
TGCGCCAGCAGCTCGGGGGCCGACGGCTACACCTTC
>many|TRBV5-1|.|TRBJ1-2
CASSLAEGRRDGYTF
TGCGCCAGCAGCTTGGCCGAGGGGAGGAGGGATGGCTACACCTTC
>many|TRBV5-4|.|TRBJ1-2
CASSRIGGYGYTF
TGTGCCAGCAGCCGTATTGGGGGATATGGCTACACCTTC
>many|TRBV7-6|TRBD2|TRBJ2-5
CASSLEGLARETQYF
TGTGCCAGCAGCTTAGAAGGACTAGCGCGAGAGACCCAGTACTTC
>few|TRBV6-6|TRBD2|TRBJ2-3
CASSSGAGVLGTDTQYF
TGTGCCAGCAGTTCCGGGGCGGGAGTGCTTGGCACAGATACGCAGTATTTT
>many|TRBV6-1|.|TRBJ1-2
CASQVIRVENYGYTF
TGTGCCAGCCAAGTTATCAGGGTGGAGAACTATGGCTACACCTTC
>many|TRBV6-5|.|TRBJ2-7
CASSYRRGEQYF
TGTGCCAGCAGTTACCGGCGGGGTGAGCAGTACTTC